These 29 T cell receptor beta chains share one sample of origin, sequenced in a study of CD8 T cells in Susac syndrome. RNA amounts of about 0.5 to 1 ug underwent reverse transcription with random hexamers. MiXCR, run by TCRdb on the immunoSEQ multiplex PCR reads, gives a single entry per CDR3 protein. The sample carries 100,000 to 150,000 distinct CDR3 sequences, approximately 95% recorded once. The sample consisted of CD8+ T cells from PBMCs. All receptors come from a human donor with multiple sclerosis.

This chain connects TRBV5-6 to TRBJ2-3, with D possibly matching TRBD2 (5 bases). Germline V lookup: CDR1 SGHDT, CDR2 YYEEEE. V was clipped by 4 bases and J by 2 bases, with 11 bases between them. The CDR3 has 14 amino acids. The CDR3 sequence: CASSTDSYTDTQYF. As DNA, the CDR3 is TGTGCCAGCAGCACGGACTCGTACACAGATACGCAGTATTTT. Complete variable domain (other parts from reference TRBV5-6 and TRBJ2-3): DAGVTQSPTHLIKTRGQQVTLRCSPKSGHDTVSWYQQALGQGPQFIFQYYEEEERQRGNFPDRFSGHQFPNYSSELNVNALLLGDSALYLCASSTDSYTDTQYFGPGTRLTVL.

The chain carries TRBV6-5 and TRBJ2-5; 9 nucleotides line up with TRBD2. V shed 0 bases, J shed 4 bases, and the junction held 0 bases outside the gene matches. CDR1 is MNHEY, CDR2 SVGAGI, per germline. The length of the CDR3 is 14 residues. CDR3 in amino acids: CASSYSLAGETQYF. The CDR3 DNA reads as TGTGCCAGCAGTTACTCACTAGCGGGAGAGACCCAGTACTTC.

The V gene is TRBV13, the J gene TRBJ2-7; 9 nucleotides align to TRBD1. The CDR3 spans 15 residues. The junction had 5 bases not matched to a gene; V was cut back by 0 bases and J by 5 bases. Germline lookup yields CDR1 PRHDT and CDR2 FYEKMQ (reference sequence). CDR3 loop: CASSLGGQGVHEQYF. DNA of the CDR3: TGTGCCAGCAGCTTAGGGGGACAGGGTGTCCACGAGCAGTACTTC.

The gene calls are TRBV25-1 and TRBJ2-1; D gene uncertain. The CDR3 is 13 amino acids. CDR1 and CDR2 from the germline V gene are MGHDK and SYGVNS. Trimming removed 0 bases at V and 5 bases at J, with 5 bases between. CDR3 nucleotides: TGTGCCAGCAGTGAATACCACCACAATGAGCAGTTCTTC. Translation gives CASSEYHHNEQFF.

CDR3 protein: CASSLNRNTEAFF. The CDR3 DNA follows: TGTGCCAGCAGCTTAAACAGGAACACTGAAGCTTTCTTT. The chain couples TRBV11-2 to TRBJ1-1, with unresolved D. CDR3 size: 13 residues. CDR1 is SGHAT and CDR2 is FQNNGV in the germline V gene. Trimming removed 2 bases from V and 1 base from J, with 5 bases in between.

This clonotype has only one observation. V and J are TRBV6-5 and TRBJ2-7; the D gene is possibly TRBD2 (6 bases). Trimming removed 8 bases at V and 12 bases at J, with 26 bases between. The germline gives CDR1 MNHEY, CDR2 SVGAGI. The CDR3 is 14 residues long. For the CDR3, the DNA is TGTGCCAGCGGCATACTAGGTCGCGGAGGGCGAATGTACTTC. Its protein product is CASGILGRGGRMYF.

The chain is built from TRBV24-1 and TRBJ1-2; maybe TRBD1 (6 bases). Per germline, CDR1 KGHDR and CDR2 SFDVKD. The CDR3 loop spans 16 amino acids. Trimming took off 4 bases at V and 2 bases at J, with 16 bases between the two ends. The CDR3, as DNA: TGTGCCACCAGTGAACCGGACAGATATGCCAACTATGGCTACACCTTC. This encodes CATSEPDRYANYGYTF.

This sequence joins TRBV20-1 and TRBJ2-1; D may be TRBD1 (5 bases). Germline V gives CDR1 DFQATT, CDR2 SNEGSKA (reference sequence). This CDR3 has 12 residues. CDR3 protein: CRPKGPKGEQFF. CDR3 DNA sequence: TGCAGGCCCAAGGGGCCAAAGGGCGAGCAGTTCTTC.

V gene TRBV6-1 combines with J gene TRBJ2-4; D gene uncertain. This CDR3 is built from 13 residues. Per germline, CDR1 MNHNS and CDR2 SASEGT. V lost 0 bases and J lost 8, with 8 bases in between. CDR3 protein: CASSEATEDIQYF. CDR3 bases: TGTGCCAGCAGTGAAGCAACCGAGGACATTCAGTACTTC.

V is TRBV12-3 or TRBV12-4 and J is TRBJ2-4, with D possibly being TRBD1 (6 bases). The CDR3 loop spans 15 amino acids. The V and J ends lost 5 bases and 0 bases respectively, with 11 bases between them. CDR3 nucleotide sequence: TGTGCCAGCAGTACAGGGACGGTAGCCAAAAACATTCAGTACTTC. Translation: CASSTGTVAKNIQYF.

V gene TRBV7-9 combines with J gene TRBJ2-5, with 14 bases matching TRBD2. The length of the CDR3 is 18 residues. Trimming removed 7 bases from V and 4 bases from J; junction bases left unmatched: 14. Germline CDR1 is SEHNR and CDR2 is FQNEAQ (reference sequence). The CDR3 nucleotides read TGTGCCAGCACCCCCTATGGGACTAGCGGGGGCGAACCAGAGACCCAGTACTTC. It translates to CASTPYGTSGGEPETQYF.

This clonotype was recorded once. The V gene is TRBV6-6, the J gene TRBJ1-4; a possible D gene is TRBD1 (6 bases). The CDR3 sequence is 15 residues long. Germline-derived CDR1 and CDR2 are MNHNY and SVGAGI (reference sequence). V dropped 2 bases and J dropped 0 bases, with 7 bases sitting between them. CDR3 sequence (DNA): TGTGCCAGCAGTTACGCAGGGGCAACTAATGAAAAACTGTTTTTT. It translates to CASSYAGATNEKLFF.

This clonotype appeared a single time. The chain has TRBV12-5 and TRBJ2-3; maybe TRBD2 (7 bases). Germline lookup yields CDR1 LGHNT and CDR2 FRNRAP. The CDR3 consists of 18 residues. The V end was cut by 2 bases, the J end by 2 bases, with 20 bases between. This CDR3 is CASGLPTQGLSVTDTQYF. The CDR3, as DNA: TGTGCTAGTGGTTTGCCCACACAGGGACTATCGGTCACAGATACGCAGTATTTT.

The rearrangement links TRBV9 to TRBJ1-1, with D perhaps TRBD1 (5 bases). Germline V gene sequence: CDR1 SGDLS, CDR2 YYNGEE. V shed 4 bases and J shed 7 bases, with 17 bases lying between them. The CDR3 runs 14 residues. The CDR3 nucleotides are TGTGCCAGCAGCTCACGAGGGACGGACTATGAAGCTTTCTTT. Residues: CASSSRGTDYEAFF.

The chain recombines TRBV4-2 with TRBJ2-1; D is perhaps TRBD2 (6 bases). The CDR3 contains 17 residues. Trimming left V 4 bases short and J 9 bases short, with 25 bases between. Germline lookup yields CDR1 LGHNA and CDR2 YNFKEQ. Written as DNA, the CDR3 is TGTGCCAGCAGCCTACGCTGGGACTCGTTAGTTAACGGTGAGCAGTTCTTC. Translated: CASSLRWDSLVNGEQFF.

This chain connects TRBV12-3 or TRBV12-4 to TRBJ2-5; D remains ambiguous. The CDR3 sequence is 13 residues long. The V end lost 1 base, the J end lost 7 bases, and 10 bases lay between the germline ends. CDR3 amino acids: CASSLGVVSTQYF. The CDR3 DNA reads TGTGCCAGCAGTTTAGGTGTTGTATCGACCCAGTACTTC.

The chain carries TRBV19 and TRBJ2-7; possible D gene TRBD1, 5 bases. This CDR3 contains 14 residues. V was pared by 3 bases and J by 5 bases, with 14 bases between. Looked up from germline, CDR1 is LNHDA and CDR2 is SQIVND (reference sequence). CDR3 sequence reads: CASSMQGTRHEQYF. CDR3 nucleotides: TGTGCCAGTAGTATGCAGGGTACTCGGCACGAGCAGTACTTC.

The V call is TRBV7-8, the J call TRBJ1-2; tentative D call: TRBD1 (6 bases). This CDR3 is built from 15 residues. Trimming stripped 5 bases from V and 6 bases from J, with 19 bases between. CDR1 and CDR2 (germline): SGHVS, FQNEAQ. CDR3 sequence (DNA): TGTGCCAGCAGCCCGGCAGCGGGACATTCTAATGGCTACACCTTC. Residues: CASSPAAGHSNGYTF.

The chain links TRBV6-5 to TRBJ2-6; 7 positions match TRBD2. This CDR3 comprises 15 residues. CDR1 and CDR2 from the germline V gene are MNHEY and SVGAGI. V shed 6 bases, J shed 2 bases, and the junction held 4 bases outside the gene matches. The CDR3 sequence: CASSPSGAGANVLTF. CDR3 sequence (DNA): TGTGCCAGCAGCCCAAGCGGGGCTGGGGCCAACGTCCTGACTTTC.

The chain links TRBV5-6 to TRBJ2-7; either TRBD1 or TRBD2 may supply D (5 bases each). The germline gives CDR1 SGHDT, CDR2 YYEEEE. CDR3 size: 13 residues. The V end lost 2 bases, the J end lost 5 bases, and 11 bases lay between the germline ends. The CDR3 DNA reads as TGTGCCAGCAGCTTCGGGACGGGCCACGAGCAGTACTTC. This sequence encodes CASSFGTGHEQYF.

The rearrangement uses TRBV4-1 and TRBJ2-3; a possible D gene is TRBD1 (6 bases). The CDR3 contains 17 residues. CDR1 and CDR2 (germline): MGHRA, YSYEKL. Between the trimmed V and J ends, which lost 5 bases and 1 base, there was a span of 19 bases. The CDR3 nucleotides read TGCGCCAGCAGCTTGAGCGCACAGGGTCGCGGCACAGATACGCAGTATTTT. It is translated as CASSLSAQGRGTDTQYF.

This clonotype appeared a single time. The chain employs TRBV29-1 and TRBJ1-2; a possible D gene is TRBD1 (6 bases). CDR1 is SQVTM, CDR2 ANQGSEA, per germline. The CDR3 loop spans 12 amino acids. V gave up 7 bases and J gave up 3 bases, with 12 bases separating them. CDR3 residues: CSATGPDYGYTF. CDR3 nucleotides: TGCAGCGCGACAGGACCCGACTATGGCTACACCTTC.

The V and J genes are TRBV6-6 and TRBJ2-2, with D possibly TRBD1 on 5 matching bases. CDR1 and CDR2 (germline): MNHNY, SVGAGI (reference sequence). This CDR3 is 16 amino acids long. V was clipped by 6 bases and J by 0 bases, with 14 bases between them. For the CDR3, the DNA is TGTGCCAGCAGGAAGACAGAGCACACGAACACCGGGGAGCTGTTTTTT. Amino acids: CASRKTEHTNTGELFF.

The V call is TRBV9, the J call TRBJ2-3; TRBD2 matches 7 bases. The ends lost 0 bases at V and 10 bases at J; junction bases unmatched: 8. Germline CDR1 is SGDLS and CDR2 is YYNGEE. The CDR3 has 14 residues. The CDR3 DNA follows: TGTGCCAGCAGCGTAGGTGTGGGGGACTATGCGCAGTATTTT. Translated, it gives CASSVGVGDYAQYF.

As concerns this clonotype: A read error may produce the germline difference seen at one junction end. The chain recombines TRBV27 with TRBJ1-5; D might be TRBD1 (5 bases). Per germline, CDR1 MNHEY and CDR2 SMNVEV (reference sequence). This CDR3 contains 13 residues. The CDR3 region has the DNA TGTGTCAGCAGTATTGACAGTTATCAGCCCCAGCATTTT. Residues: CVSSIDSYQPQHF.

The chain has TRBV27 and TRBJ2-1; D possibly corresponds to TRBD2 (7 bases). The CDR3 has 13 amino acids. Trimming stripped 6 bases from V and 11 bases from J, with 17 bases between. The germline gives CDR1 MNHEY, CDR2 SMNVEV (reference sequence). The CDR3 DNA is TGTGCCAGCAGCCTCGACCGGGGGGCCCAGCAGTTCTTC. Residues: CASSLDRGAQQFF.

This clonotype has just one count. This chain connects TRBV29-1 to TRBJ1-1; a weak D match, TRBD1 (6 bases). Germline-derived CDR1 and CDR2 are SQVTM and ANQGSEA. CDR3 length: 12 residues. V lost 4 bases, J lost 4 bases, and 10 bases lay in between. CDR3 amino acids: CSVAPGVTEAFF. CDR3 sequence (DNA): TGCAGCGTTGCGCCAGGGGTCACTGAAGCTTTCTTT.

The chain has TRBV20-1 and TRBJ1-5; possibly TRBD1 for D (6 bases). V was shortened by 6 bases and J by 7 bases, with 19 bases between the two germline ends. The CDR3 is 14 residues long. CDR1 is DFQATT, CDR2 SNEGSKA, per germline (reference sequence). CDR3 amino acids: CSAEQGGGRQPQHF. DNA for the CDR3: TGCAGTGCCGAGCAAGGAGGGGGAAGGCAGCCCCAGCATTTT.

The CDR3 reads CASRGPTTNEKLFF. The CDR3 DNA sequence: TGTGCCAGCAGGGGACCCACAACTAATGAAAAACTGTTTTTT. The chain couples TRBV28 to TRBJ1-4; D perhaps matches TRBD1 (5 bases). Germline V gene data show CDR1 as MDHEN and CDR2 as SYDVKM. This CDR3 contains 14 residues. The V gene lost 6 bases and the J gene lost 0 bases, with 8 bases spanning the gap. The full variable domain, completed using reference TRBV28 and TRBJ1-4, is DVKVTQSSRYLVKRTGEKVFLECVQDMDHENMFWYRQDPGLGLRLIYFSYDVKMKEKGDIPEGYSVSREKKERFSLILESASTNQTSMYLCASRGPTTNEKLFFGSGTQLSVL.